A single T cell receptor beta chain is shown here with its context. The antigen is not known. This entry is derived from a study of blood T cells in healthy people across ages. V lost 4 bases to trimming and J lost 0 bases; unmatched junction nucleotides: 6. This CDR3 region has 16 residues. CDR1 SGHTA and CDR2 FQGNSA come from the germline V gene. Using a J-beta primer mix together with a sample-barcoded 5' primer, a second PCR was run for about 6 to 11 cycles. Per sample, CDR3-containing paired-end reads numbered at least 2.5 million. TCRdb itself ran the 5' RACE reads through MiXCR, one entry per CDR3 protein. The sample has about 2 million distinct CDR3 sequences, 49% seen once; the top ten hold roughly 2.1%. Researchers isolated at least 6.5 million PBMCs per sample. Study results and limitations: As age increased, TCR beta diversity per million T cells fell in a roughly linear fashion.

The chain employs TRBV7-2 and TRBJ2-3, with 8 bases lining up with TRBD2. The TCR originated in a woman aged 40-49 years in good health. Specimen: blood. CDR3 nucleotide sequence: TGTGCCAGCAGCTCCGGGGAGCGGGGGAGCACAGATACGCAGTATTTT. It is translated as CASSSGERGSTDTQYF.